Below are 27 T cell receptor beta chains sequenced from a single sample in a study of blood T cell repertoires in COVID-19. Libraries were prepared by immunoSEQ multiplex PCR; TCRdb keeps only in-frame clonotypes and omits some of them. The sample has 200,000 to 250,000 clones, about 82% seen once. The source material was peripheral blood. The receptors stem from a woman aged 80 or over with acute or convalescent COVID-19.

Worth noting for this clone: At one end, the junction sequence differs from germline, possibly due to a read error. The CDR3 loop is CASSRLAGGNTGELFF. The CDR3 DNA sequence: TGTGCTAGCAGCCGACTAGCGGGGGGTAACACCGGGGAGCTGTTTTTT. The chain links TRBV7-7 to TRBJ2-2; the match to TRBD2 covers 13 bases. The germline CDR1 and CDR2 sequences are SSHAT and FNYEAQ (reference sequence). CDR3 size: 16 residues.

This chain uses TRBV11-2 with TRBJ2-1; 11 nucleotides match TRBD2. V shed 3 bases and J 7 bases; nucleotides not matched to a gene: 5. CDR3 length equals 15 residues. Per the germline V gene, CDR1 is SGHAT and CDR2 is FQNNGV. CDR3 nucleotide sequence: TGTGCCAGCAGCTTTGATAGCGGGGGGGGGAATGAGCAGTTCTTC. Protein product: CASSFDSGGGNEQFF.

The chain is built from TRBV12-3 or TRBV12-4 and TRBJ1-2, with TRBD1 as a possible D gene (5 bases). CDR3 size: 13 residues. V was shortened by 5 bases and J by 4 bases, with 11 bases between the two germline ends. CDR3 DNA sequence: TGTGCCAGCAGTCCCCCCGGGGGCTATGGCTACACCTTC. Its protein product is CASSPPGGYGYTF.

The rearrangement links TRBV4-2 to TRBJ1-6, with TRBD1 as a possible D gene (5 bases). The CDR3 has 14 amino acids. V shed 4 bases and J shed 4 bases, with 8 bases lying between them. Germline V gene sequence: CDR1 LGHNA, CDR2 YNFKEQ. The CDR3: CASSLDNYNSPLHF. The CDR3 nucleotides are TGTGCCAGCAGCCTGGACAATTATAATTCACCCCTCCACTTT.

This clone has just a few counts. The chain links TRBV15 to TRBJ2-2; D is unresolved. The germline CDR1 and CDR2 sequences are LNHNV and YYDKDF (reference sequence). CDR3 length: 17 amino acids. Deletions cut 5 bases from V and 5 bases from J, with 21 bases between. CDR3 residues: CATSEGGSRVGTGELFF. CDR3 DNA: TGTGCCACCAGCGAAGGTGGAAGCCGGGTTGGAACCGGGGAGCTGTTTTTT.

V is TRBV30 and J is TRBJ2-2, with D unclear. V dropped 2 bases and J dropped 4 bases, with 5 bases sitting between them. CDR1 and CDR2 (germline): GTSNPN, SVGIG (reference sequence). The CDR3 covers 12 residues. The CDR3 bases are TGTGCCTGGAGTCTGAGCACCGGGGAGCTGTTTTTT. This translates into CAWSLSTGELFF.

J is TRBJ1-5 and V is TRBV19; D is perhaps TRBD1 (6 bases). V was clipped by 1 base and J by 7 bases, with 14 bases between them. There are 15 residues in the CDR3. CDR1 is LNHDA and CDR2 is SQIVND in the germline V gene (reference sequence). The CDR3 here is CASSIGGRGGQPQHF. The CDR3 DNA sequence: TGTGCCAGTAGTATAGGCGGGAGAGGGGGACAGCCCCAGCATTTT. Supplemented by reference TRBV19 and TRBJ1-5, the full variable domain reads DGGITQSPKYLFRKEGQNVTLSCEQNLNHDAMYWYRQDPGQGLRLIYYSQIVNDFQKGDIAEGYSVSREKKESFPLTVTSAQKNPTAFYLCASSIGGRGGQPQHFGDGTRLSIL.

V usage is TRBV5-1 and J usage is TRBJ2-2, with 9 positions matching TRBD1. V dropped 7 bases and J dropped 5; count of bases not matched to a gene: 6. This CDR3 spans 14 amino acids. From germline, CDR1 is SGHRS and CDR2 YFSETQ. Here the CDR3 DNA reads TGCGCCAGCTTCGGGACAGGGCTAACCGGGGAGCTGTTTTTT. Amino acids: CASFGTGLTGELFF.

The chain is built from TRBV9 and TRBJ2-7; 7 nucleotides match TRBD2. The V segment lost 0 bases and the J segment 2 bases; nucleotides outside the gene matches: 5. The CDR3 has 15 amino acids. Looked up from germline, CDR1 is SGDLS and CDR2 is YYNGEE. CDR3 in DNA: TGTGCCAGCAGCGTAGGCAGCGGGATTACCTACGAGCAGTACTTC. Translation: CASSVGSGITYEQYF.

The chain combines TRBV30 with TRBJ1-2; D is uncertain. Germline CDR1 GTSNPN, CDR2 SVGIG (reference sequence). Trimming took 0 bases from V and 1 from J, leaving 6 bases between them. This CDR3 comprises 13 residues. CDR3 bases: TGTGCCTGGAGTGTACAGCATAACTATGGCTACACCTTC. It specifies CAWSVQHNYGYTF.

About this clone: The same CDR3 also results from other DNA sequences found in this sample. The chain links TRBV7-9 to TRBJ1-1, with D uncertain. This CDR3 spans 12 amino acids. V lost 4 bases and J lost 7, with 10 bases in between. Germline CDR1 SEHNR, CDR2 FQNEAQ (reference sequence). CDR3 nucleotides: TGTGCCAGCAGCTGGGGAGACGGTGAAGCTTTCTTT. Amino acids: CASSWGDGEAFF.

The chain is built from TRBV10-1 and TRBJ1-1, with D possibly being TRBD1 (5 bases). With 6 bases removed from V and 5 bases from J, the gap between germline ends came to 13 bases. The germline V gene has CDR1 WNHNN and CDR2 SYGVQD (reference sequence). CDR3 length: 13 residues. The CDR3 protein is CASSLGASTEAFF. CDR3 nucleotides: TGCGCCAGCAGCCTAGGGGCAAGTACTGAAGCTTTCTTT.

Worth noting for this clone: The same CDR3 arises from other DNA sequences in this sample as well. The V call is TRBV5-1, the J call TRBJ2-5, with D tentatively TRBD2 (6 bases). Trimming stripped 0 bases from V and 5 bases from J, with 14 bases between. Per the germline V gene, CDR1 is SGHRS and CDR2 is YFSETQ. This CDR3 contains 15 residues. DNA of the CDR3: TGCGCCAGCAGCTTGGCCCAGGGCGGAGGGGAGACCCAGTACTTC. The encoded protein is CASSLAQGGGETQYF.

This clone was seen only once. V gene TRBV30 combines with J gene TRBJ1-5; D may be TRBD1 (6 bases). Between the trimmed V and J ends, which lost 2 bases and 1 base, there was a span of 15 bases. The germline CDR1 and CDR2 sequences are GTSNPN and SVGIG (reference sequence). This CDR3 comprises 16 residues. The CDR3 nucleotides are TGTGCCTGGAGTAAGCAGGGGATCACGAGCAATCAGCCCCAGCATTTT. Its translation is CAWSKQGITSNQPQHF.

The chain recombines TRBV5-4 with TRBJ1-1, with 8 bases fitting TRBD1. The CDR3 covers 13 residues. Germline-derived CDR1 and CDR2 are SGHNT and YYREEE (reference sequence). Losses at the gene ends were 5 bases for V and 4 bases for J; bases not matched to a gene: 4. CDR3 nucleotide sequence: TGTGCCAGCAGTTTCACAGGGGGCACTGAAGCTTTCTTT. This sequence encodes CASSFTGGTEAFF.

The V gene is TRBV11-3, the J gene TRBJ1-1; no definite D call. CDR3 length: 15 amino acids. Germline CDR1 reads SGHNT; CDR2 reads YENEEA. Trimming shortened V by 1 base and J by 2 bases, and 11 bases separated the two germline ends. The CDR3 reads CASSLVLRFNTEAFF. The CDR3, as DNA: TGTGCCAGCAGCTTAGTACTGCGGTTTAACACTGAAGCTTTCTTT. Using reference TRBV11-3 and TRBJ1-1 for the parts outside the CDR3, the full variable domain is EAGVVQSPRYKIIEKKQPVAFWCNPISGHNTLYWYLQNLGQGPELLIRYENEEAVDDSQLPKDRFSAERLKGVDSTLKIQPAELGDSAVYLCASSLVLRFNTEAFFGQGTRLTVV.

The V gene is TRBV19, the J gene TRBJ2-7; D call uncertain. The germline CDR1 and CDR2 sequences are LNHDA and SQIVND (reference sequence). V lost 8 bases to trimming and J lost 7 bases, with 12 bases between them. This CDR3 region has 11 residues. The CDR3 sequence: CASGAAVEQYF. In DNA, the CDR3 is TGTGCCAGTGGAGCCGCTGTAGAGCAGTACTTC.

The chain employs TRBV21-1 and TRBJ2-1; no DNA check was done on the table's D call, TRBD1. TRBV21-1 is a known pseudogene. The CDR3 extends over 16 amino acids. The CDR3: CASRDAPTVSYNEQFF. The CDR3 DNA sequence: TGTGCCAGCAGGGACGCCCCGACAGTCTCCTACAATGAGCAGTTCTTC.

The chain carries TRBV9 and TRBJ2-6, with no clear D. The ends were cut back, 7 bases at V and 1 base at J, with 3 bases in the middle. Germline values: CDR1 SGDLS, CDR2 YYNGEE. The length of the CDR3 is 12 residues. Written as DNA, the CDR3 is TGTGCCAGCCTTTCTGGGGCCAACGTCCTGACTTTC. Protein: CASLSGANVLTF. Looking up the rest from reference TRBV9 and TRBJ2-6 gives the full variable domain: DSGVTQTPKHLITATGQRVTLRCSPRSGDLSVYWYQQSLDQGLQFLIQYYNGEERAKGNILERFSAQQFPDLHSELNLSSLELGDSALYFCASLSGANVLTFGAGSRLTVL.

The chain uses TRBV6-4 and TRBJ2-1, with 9 bases matching TRBD2. The CDR3 is 15 residues long. From germline, CDR1 is MRHNA and CDR2 SNTAGT. Trimming at V came to 5 bases and at J to 1 base, leaving 3 bases not matched to a gene. CDR3 loop: CASSLSGGSYNEQFF. For the CDR3, the DNA is TGTGCCAGCAGTCTTAGCGGGGGTTCCTACAATGAGCAGTTCTTC.

This rearrangement joins TRBV19 to TRBJ2-7; 10 positions agree with TRBD1. This CDR3 has 15 residues. V was clipped by 1 base and J by 5 bases; unmatched bases: 5. Germline lookup yields CDR1 LNHDA and CDR2 SQIVND (reference sequence). The CDR3 DNA is TGTGCCAGTAGTATAGGGGACAGGGGCGCCCACGAGCAGTACTTC. This sequence encodes CASSIGDRGAHEQYF.

The J gene is TRBJ2-3, the V gene TRBV7-2; 10 positions agree with TRBD2. The CDR3 loop spans 16 amino acids. V shed 1 base and J 5 bases; nucleotides not matched to a gene: 6. The germline CDR1 and CDR2 sequences are SGHTA and FQGNSA. CDR3 DNA: TGTGCCAGCAGCTTAGTCAGCGGGGGGGCAGAAGATACGCAGTATTTT. Encoded protein: CASSLVSGGAEDTQYF.

V gene TRBV7-9 combines with J gene TRBJ1-2; D perhaps matches TRBD1 (5 bases). The CDR3 is 14 amino acids. Germline V gene lookup returns CDR1 SEHNR and CDR2 FQNEAQ (reference sequence). V gave up 1 base and J gave up 8 bases, with 14 bases separating them. The CDR3 DNA sequence: TGTGCCAGCAGCTTAGTCAACAGGCCGGCGGGCTACACCTTC. Translating it yields CASSLVNRPAGYTF.

The rearrangement links TRBV19 to TRBJ1-1, with D possibly TRBD1 on 6 matching bases. The CDR3 loop spans 13 amino acids. V was cut by 5 bases and J by 3 bases, with 10 bases left in between. The germline gives CDR1 LNHDA, CDR2 SQIVND (reference sequence). The CDR3 region has the DNA TGTGCCAGTAGTGCCCACAGGGACACTGAAGCTTTCTTT. Protein product: CASSAHRDTEAFF.

The J gene is TRBJ1-1, the V gene TRBV11-3; 8 bases match TRBD1. The junction had 13 bases not matched to a gene; V was cut back by 1 base and J by 12 bases. This CDR3 is built from 15 residues. Germline CDR1 SGHNT, CDR2 YENEEA. CDR3 in DNA: TGTGCCAGCAGCTTAGGGACAGGGCGCTGGGAGGGAACTTTCTTT. Translation: CASSLGTGRWEGTFF.

The rearrangement uses TRBV6-2 or TRBV6-3 and TRBJ2-3, with D hard to call. Germline CDR1 and CDR2: MNHEY and SVGEGT. The ends were cut back, 5 bases at V and 6 bases at J, with 6 bases in the middle. The CDR3 extends over 11 amino acids. CDR3 region: CASSPRDTQYF. The CDR3 nucleotides read TGTGCCAGCAGTCCGAGGGATACGCAGTATTTT.

This chain connects TRBV7-6 to TRBJ2-5; TRBD1 agrees at 7 bases. Germline V gene data show CDR1 as SGHVS and CDR2 as FNYEAQ. V lost 1 base and J lost 4; bases outside the gene matches: 6. This CDR3 has 15 residues. CDR3 loop: CASSLEGQVTETQYF. CDR3 coding DNA: TGTGCCAGCAGCTTAGAAGGACAGGTTACAGAGACCCAGTACTTC.